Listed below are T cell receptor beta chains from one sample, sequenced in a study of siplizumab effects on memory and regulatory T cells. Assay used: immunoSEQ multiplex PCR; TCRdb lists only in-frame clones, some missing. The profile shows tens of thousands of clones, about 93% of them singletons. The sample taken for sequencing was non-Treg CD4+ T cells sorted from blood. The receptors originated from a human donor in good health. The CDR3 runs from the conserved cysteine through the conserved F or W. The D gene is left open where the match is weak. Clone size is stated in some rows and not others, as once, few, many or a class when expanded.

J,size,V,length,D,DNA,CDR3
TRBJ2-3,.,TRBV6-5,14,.,TGTGCCAGCAGTTCACTAGTTTCCCCAGATACGCAGTATTTT,CASSSLVSPDTQYF
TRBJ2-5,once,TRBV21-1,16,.,TGTGCCAGCAGCAAAGAGGGGACAGGGGGCTTTGAGACCCAGTACTTC,CASSKEGTGGFETQYF
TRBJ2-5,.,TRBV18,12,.,TGTGCCAGCTCACCGCCCCAAGAGACCCAGTACTTC,CASSPPQETQYF
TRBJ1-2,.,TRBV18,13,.,TGTGCCAGCTCAGTCAGGGAGATCTATGGCTACACCTTC,CASSVREIYGYTF
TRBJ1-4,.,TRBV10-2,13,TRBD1,TGCGCCAGCAGAGTAGGGGGCGGTGAAAAACTGTTTTTT,CASRVGGGEKLFF
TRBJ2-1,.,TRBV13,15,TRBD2,TGTGCCAGCAGCCCACGGGAGGGCCGGTACAATGAGCAGTTCTTC,CASSPREGRYNEQFF
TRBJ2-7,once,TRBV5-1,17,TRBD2,TGCGCCAGCAGCCCGTGGAGTAGCGGGGGGGCCGGCCACGAGCAGTACTTC,CASSPWSSGGAGHEQYF
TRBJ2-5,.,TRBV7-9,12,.,TGTGCCAGCAGCTTAGCCGGGGAGACCCAGTACTTC,CASSLAGETQYF
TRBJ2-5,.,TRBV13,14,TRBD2,TGTGCCAGCAGTAATCGCCGGGGGGGAGAGACCCAGTACTTC,CASSNRRGGETQYF
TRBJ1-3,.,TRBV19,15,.,TGTGCCAGTAGTATAGAGTGGGAACGTGGAAACACCATATATTTT,CASSIEWERGNTIYF
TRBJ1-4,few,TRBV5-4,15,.,TGTGCCAGCAGCTTGGAGGGGGATCCTAATGAAAAACTGTTTTTT,CASSLEGDPNEKLFF
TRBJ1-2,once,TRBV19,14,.,TGTGCCAGTAGTATAAACCAGGGGAACTATGGCTACACCTTC,CASSINQGNYGYTF
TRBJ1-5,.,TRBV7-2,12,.,TGTGCCAGCAGCTTGAGTCCCGGGCCCCAGCATTTT,CASSLSPGPQHF
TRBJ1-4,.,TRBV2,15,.,TGTGCCAGCAGTGAATTGGGCAGGATGGGTGAAAAACTGTTTTTT,CASSELGRMGEKLFF
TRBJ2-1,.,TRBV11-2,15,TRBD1,TGTGCCAGCAGCTCTAGGACAGGGGAAAACAATGAGCAGTTCTTC,CASSSRTGENNEQFF
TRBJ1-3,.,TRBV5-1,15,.,TGCGCCAGCAGCTTGGTTGGGGAATCTGGAAACACCATATATTTT,CASSLVGESGNTIYF
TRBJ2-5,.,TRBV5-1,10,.,TGCGCCAGCCACGGAGAGACCCAGTACTTC,CASHGETQYF
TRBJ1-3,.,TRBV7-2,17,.,TGTGCCAGCAGCCTAGGTCCTTTGGGGCTCTCTGGAAACACCATATATTTT,CASSLGPLGLSGNTIYF
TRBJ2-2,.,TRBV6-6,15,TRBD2,TGTGCCAGCAGTTCCGGGACTAGCTTCACCGGGGAGCTGTTTTTT,CASSSGTSFTGELFF
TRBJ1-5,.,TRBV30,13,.,TGTGCCTGGAGTGCGGGTGGCGGTCAGCCCCAGCATTTT,CAWSAGGGQPQHF
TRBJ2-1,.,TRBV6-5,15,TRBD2,TGTGCCAGCAGCTTGACTAGCGGGGGGTACAATGAGCAGTTCTTC,CASSLTSGGYNEQFF
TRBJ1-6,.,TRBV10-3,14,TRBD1,TGTGCCATCAGCCTCCAGGGGGAGGATTCACCCCTCCACTTT,CAISLQGEDSPLHF
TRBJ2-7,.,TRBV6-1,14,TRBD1,TGTGCCAGCAGAGACAGGGGGCTACCCTACGAGCAGTACTTC,CASRDRGLPYEQYF
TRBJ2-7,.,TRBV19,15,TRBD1,TGTGCCAGTAGTATAGGGACAGGGGAATCCTACGAGCAGTACTTC,CASSIGTGESYEQYF
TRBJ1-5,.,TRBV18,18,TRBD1,TGTGCCAGCTCACCACAACAGGGGTTTTCGTACTCGAGTCAGCCCCAGCATTTT,CASSPQQGFSYSSQPQHF
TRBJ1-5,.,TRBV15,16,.,TGTGCCACCAGCACCGCCCCAGGGGCCAGCAATCAGCCCCAGCATTTT,CATSTAPGASNQPQHF
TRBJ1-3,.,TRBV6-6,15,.,TGTGCCAGCAGTTCCCCAGGGTCTTCTGGAAACACCATATATTTT,CASSSPGSSGNTIYF
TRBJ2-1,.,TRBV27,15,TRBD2,TGTGCCAGCAGTTCTGGCGGGAGACACATGGGTGAGCAGTTCTTC,CASSSGGRHMGEQFF
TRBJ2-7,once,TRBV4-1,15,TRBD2,TGCGCCAGCAGCCACCTTCACTGGACTAGTGACGAGCAGTACTTC,CASSHLHWTSDEQYF
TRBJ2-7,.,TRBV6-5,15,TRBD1,TGTGCCAGCAGTTACGGGGGGACAGGGGTCTACGAGCAGTACTTC,CASSYGGTGVYEQYF
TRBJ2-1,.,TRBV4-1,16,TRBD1,TGCGCCAGCAGCCAAAGATTGGGGGACAGAGGTTCTGGAGGGTTCTTC,CASSQRLGDRGSGGFF
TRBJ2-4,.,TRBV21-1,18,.,TGTGCCAGCAGCAAAGGTTCATCTTTGGGGCTAGCCAAAAACATTCAGTACTTC,CASSKGSSLGLAKNIQYF
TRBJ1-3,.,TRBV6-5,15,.,TGTGCCAGCAGTTACTCGGCCGGGGCTGGAAACACCATATATTTT,CASSYSAGAGNTIYF
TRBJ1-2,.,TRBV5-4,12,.,TGTGCCAGCAGGGCGGGACAAAATGGCTACACCTTC,CASRAGQNGYTF
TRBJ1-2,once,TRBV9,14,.,TGTGCCAGCAGCTTTCTTGACAACGGCCATGGCTACACCTTC,CASSFLDNGHGYTF
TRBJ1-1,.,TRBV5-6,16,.,TGTGCCAGCAGCTTGGAGTTAGGCGGACGAATTCGGGAAGCTTTCTTT,CASSLELGGRIREAFF
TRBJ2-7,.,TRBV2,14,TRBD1,TGTGCCAGCAGTGCATACACAGGGGGCTACGAGCAGTACTTC,CASSAYTGGYEQYF
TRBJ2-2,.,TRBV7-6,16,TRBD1,TGTGCCAGCAGCTTAGCCGGGACAGTCAACACCGGGGAGCTGTTTTTT,CASSLAGTVNTGELFF
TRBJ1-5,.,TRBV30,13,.,TGTGCCTGGAGTGGTGGGGGCAATCAGCCCCAGCATTTT,CAWSGGGNQPQHF
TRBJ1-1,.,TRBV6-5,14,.,TGTGCCAGCAGTTCGGTCCTAGCAGGCACTGAAGCTTTCTTT,CASSSVLAGTEAFF
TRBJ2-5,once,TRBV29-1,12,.,TGCAGCGCCCGCAGGGGACTGGAGACCCAGTACTTC,CSARRGLETQYF
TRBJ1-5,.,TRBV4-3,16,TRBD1,TGCGCCAGCAGCCAGACACCGGGACAGGTCCCATCGCCCCAGCATTTT,CASSQTPGQVPSPQHF
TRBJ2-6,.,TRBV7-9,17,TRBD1,TGTGCCAGCGGTTTCGGGACAGGGCCCTCTGGGGCCAACGTCCTGACTTTC,CASGFGTGPSGANVLTF
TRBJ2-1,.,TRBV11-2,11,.,TGTGCCAGCAGCCCCTCGTATGAGCAGTTCTTC,CASSPSYEQFF
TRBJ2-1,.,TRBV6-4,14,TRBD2,TGTGCCAGCAGTGACCTCCTAGCGGGAGGGCCAGAGTTCTTC,CASSDLLAGGPEFF
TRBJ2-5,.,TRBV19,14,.,TGTGCCAGTAGTATACGGGACTCCCAAGAGACCCAGTACTTC,CASSIRDSQETQYF
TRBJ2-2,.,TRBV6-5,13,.,TGTGCCAGCAGCCAGGGCGGTGCCGGGGAGCTGTTTTTT,CASSQGGAGELFF
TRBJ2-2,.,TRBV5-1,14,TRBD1,TGCGCCAGCAGCGACCGAACAGGGGCCGGGGAGCTGTTTTTT,CASSDRTGAGELFF
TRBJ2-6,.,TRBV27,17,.,TGTGCCAGCAGTTTCGAGGGGCTGGTCTCTGGGGCCAACGTCCTGACTTTC,CASSFEGLVSGANVLTF
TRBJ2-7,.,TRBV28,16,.,TGTGCCAGCAGTTTATGGGGATTGGAAACGTTTTCCGAGCAGTACTTC,CASSLWGLETFSEQYF
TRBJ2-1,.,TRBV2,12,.,TGTGCCAGCAGGCGGGAAACCAATGAGCAGTTCTTC,CASRRETNEQFF
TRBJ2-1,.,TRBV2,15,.,TGTGCCAGCAGTGAAGTGCGGGGCGCCTACAATGAGCAGTTCTTC,CASSEVRGAYNEQFF
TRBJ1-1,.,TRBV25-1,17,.,TGTGCCAGCAGTGAAAGGCGGGCAGGAACCTTGAACACTGAAGCTTTCTTT,CASSERRAGTLNTEAFF
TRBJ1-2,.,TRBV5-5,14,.,TGTGCCAGCAGCTTGGACCAGGGTAGGAGCGGCTACACCTTC,CASSLDQGRSGYTF
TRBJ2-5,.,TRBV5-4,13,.,TGTGCCAGCAGCAGTGGACGGGAAGAGACCCAGTACTTC,CASSSGREETQYF
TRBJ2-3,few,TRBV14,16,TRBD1,TGTGCCAGCAGCCAAGATCTCGGACAGGGGGCAGATACGCAGTATTTT,CASSQDLGQGADTQYF
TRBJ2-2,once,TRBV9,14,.,TGTGCCAGCAGCGTAGGGACAACCACCGGGGAGCTGTTTTTT,CASSVGTTTGELFF
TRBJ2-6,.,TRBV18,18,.,TGTGCCAGCTCACCACGTCCGACAGCAGACTCTGGGGCCAACGTCCTGACTTTC,CASSPRPTADSGANVLTF